The 4 T cell receptor beta chains listed next were all sequenced from one sample in a study of response to subunit inactivated influenza vaccine. Using its own MiXCR run on the RT-PCR reads, TCRdb lists one record per CDR3 protein. The sample carries 500,000 to 600,000 distinct CDR3 sequences, about an eighth recorded once. Sequences were derived from PBMCs from blood, sampled 45 days after vaccination. The receptors stem from a man over 45 who received an inactivated influenza vaccine.

This clonotype has just a few counts. The chain uses TRBV12-3 or TRBV12-4 and TRBJ2-7, with 8 bases aligning to TRBD1. CDR3 length: 13 amino acids. The V and J ends lost 5 bases and 4 bases, in that order; junction bases with no gene match: 4. The CDR3, as DNA: TGTGCCAGCAGTCGTCGACAGGGGTACGAGCAGTACTTC. Its translation: CASSRRQGYEQYF.

The chain has TRBV4-3 and TRBJ2-1, with D hard to call. This CDR3 spans 14 amino acids. Germline lookup yields CDR1 LGHNA and CDR2 YSLEER. Between the trimmed V and J ends, which lost 2 bases and 6 bases, there was a span of 11 bases. The CDR3 DNA reads as TGCGCCAGCAGCCAAAGGGCCGGGTCCAATGAGCAGTTCTTC. This gives the protein CASSQRAGSNEQFF.

This clonotype was detected many times. This chain links TRBV7-2 with TRBJ2-3, with TRBD1 matching 9 bases. The CDR3 sequence is 14 residues long. Per the germline V gene, CDR1 is SGHTA and CDR2 is FQGNSA. V was pared by 5 bases and J by 3 bases, with 3 bases of the junction left unmatched. This CDR3 is CASSRDRATDTQYF. CDR3 coding DNA: TGTGCCAGCAGCCGGGACAGGGCGACAGATACGCAGTATTTT.

This clonotype occurred a few times. V gene TRBV7-6 combines with J gene TRBJ2-7; D is undetermined. The germline V and J ends were trimmed by 3 bases and 4 bases, with 10 bases remaining between them. The V gene's germline CDR1 is SGHVS and CDR2 FNYEAQ. The CDR3 runs to 13 residues. Written as DNA, the CDR3 is TGTGCCAGCAGCTTGGGTCAATGGTACGAGCAGTACTTC. Translated, it gives CASSLGQWYEQYF. Full variable domain (outside the CDR3, taken from reference TRBV7-6 and TRBJ2-7): GAGVSQSPRYKVTKRGQDVALRCDPISGHVSLYWYRQALGQGPEFLTYFNYEAQQDKSGLPNDRFSAERPEGSISTLTIQRTEQRDSAMYRCASSLGQWYEQYFGPGTRLTVT.